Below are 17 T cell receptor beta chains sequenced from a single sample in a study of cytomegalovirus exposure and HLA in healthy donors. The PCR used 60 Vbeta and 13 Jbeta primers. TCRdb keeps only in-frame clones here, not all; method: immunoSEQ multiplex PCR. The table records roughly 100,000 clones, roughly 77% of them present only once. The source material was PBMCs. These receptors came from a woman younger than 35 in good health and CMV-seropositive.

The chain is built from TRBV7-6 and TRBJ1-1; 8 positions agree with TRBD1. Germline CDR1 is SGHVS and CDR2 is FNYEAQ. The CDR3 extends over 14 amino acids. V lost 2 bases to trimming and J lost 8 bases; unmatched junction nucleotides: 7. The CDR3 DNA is TGTGCCAGCAGCTTAAATCCGGGACAGGCCGAAGCTTTCTTT. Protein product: CASSLNPGQAEAFF.

Here the CDR3 reads CASSVMGSPTNEKLFF. For the CDR3, the DNA is TGTGCCAGCAGCGTTATGGGCTCTCCAACTAATGAAAAACTGTTTTTT. The chain links TRBV9 to TRBJ1-4, with D unclear. Between the trimmed V and J ends, which lost 2 bases and 0 bases, there was a span of 11 bases. Germline CDR1 is SGDLS and CDR2 is YYNGEE. This CDR3 is 16 amino acids long.

The CDR3 spells CASSLNELGSTDTQYF. CDR3 nucleotides: TGTGCCAGCAGCTTGAACGAACTAGGGAGCACAGATACGCAGTATTTT. The rearrangement links TRBV5-4 to TRBJ2-3; possibly TRBD2 for D (5 bases). The V end lost 1 base, the J end lost 0 bases, and 12 bases lay between the germline ends. Looked up from germline, CDR1 is SGHNT and CDR2 is YYREEE (reference sequence). The CDR3 loop spans 16 amino acids.

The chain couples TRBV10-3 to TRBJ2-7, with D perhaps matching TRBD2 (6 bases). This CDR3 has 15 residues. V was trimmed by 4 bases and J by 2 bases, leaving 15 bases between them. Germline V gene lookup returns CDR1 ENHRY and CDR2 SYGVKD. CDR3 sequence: CAISGPISGTYEQYF. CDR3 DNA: TGTGCCATCAGTGGCCCGATTAGCGGAACCTACGAGCAGTACTTC.

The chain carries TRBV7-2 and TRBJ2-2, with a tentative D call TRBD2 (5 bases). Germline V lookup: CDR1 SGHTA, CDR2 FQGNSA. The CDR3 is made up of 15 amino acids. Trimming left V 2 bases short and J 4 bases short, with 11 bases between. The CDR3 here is CASSLTRARTGELFF. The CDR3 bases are TGTGCCAGCAGCTTAACGCGGGCGCGCACCGGGGAGCTGTTTTTT.

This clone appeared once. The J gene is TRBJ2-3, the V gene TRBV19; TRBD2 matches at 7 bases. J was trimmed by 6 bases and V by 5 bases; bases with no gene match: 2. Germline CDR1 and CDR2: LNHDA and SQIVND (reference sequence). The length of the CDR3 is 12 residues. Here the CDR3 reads CASSLTSDTQYF. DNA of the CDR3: TGTGCCAGTAGTTTGACTAGCGATACGCAGTATTTT.

The CDR3 spells CSVEFSGGAYEQYF. CDR3 bases: TGCAGCGTTGAATTCAGCGGGGGAGCCTACGAGCAGTACTTC. The chain combines TRBV29-1 with TRBJ2-7; 8 bases agree with TRBD2. The CDR3 has 14 amino acids. Germline V gene data show CDR1 as SQVTM and CDR2 as ANQGSEA. V was pared by 2 bases and J by 2 bases, with 5 bases of the junction left unmatched.

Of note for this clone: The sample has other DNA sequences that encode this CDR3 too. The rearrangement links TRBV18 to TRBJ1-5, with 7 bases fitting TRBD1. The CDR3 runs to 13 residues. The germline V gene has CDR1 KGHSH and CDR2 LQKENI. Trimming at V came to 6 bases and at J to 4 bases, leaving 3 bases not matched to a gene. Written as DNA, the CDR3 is TGTGCCAGCTCCCCGACAGGGAATCAGCCCCAGCATTTT. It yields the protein CASSPTGNQPQHF.

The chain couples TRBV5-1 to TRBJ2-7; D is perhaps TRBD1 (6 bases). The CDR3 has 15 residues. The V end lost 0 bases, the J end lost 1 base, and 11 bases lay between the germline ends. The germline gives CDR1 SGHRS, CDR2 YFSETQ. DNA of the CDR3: TGCGCCAGCAGCTTGGCAGGGGCCGGATCCTACGAGCAGTACTTC. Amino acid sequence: CASSLAGAGSYEQYF.

The DNA for the CDR3 is TGTGCCAGCAGCCAAGATATTAATGAGCAGTTCTTC. As protein: CASSQDINEQFF. The chain recombines TRBV4-2 with TRBJ2-1; unclear D gene. Between the trimmed V and J ends, which lost 0 bases and 7 bases, there was a span of 4 bases. The V gene's germline CDR1 is LGHNA and CDR2 YNFKEQ. The length of the CDR3 is 12 residues.

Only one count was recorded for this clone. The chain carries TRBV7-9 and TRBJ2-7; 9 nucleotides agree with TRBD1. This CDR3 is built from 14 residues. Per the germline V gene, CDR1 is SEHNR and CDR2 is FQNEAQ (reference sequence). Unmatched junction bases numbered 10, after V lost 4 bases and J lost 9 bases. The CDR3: CASSSGQGLEGQYF. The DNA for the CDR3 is TGTGCCAGCAGCTCGGGACAGGGTCTTGAAGGGCAGTACTTC.

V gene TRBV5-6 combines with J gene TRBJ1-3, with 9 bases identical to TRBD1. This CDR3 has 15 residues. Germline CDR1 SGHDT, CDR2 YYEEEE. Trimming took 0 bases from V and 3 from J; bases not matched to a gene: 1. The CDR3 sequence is CASSLDRGRGNTIYF. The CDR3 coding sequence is TGTGCCAGCAGCTTGGACAGGGGGCGTGGAAACACCATATATTTT.

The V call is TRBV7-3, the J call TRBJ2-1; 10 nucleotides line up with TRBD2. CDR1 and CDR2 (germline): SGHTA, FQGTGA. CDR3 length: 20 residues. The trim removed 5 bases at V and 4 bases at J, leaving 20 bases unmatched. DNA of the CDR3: TGTGCCAGCAGCCCCAACCCCACCATAGCGGGGGGAAAAAATTACAATGAGCAGTTCTTC. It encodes CASSPNPTIAGGKNYNEQFF.

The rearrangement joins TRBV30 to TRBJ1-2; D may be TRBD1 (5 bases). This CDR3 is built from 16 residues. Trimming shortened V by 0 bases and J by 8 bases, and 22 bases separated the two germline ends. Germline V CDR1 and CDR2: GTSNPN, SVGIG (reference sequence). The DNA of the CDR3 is TGTGCCTGGAGTGTGGAGTACAGGCCCGTCCGCGTCGGCTACACCTTC. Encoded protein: CAWSVEYRPVRVGYTF.

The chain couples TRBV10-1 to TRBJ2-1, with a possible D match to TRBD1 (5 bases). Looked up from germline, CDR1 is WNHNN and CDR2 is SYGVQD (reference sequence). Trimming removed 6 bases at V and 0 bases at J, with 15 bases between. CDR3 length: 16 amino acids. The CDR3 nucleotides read TGCGCCAGCAGCAACCAGGGTCTCAGCTCCTACAATGAGCAGTTCTTC. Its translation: CASSNQGLSSYNEQFF.

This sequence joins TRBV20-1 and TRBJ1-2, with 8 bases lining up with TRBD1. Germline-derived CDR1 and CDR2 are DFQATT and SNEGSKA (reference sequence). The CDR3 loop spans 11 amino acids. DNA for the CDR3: TGCAGCCAGGGGGCCCAAAGAGGCTACACCTTC. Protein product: CSQGAQRGYTF.

The CDR3 region has the DNA TGTGCCAGCAGTTTTGCAGGGCCTGTGGCCCAGCATTTT. It yields the protein CASSFAGPVAQHF. The chain links TRBV6-5 to TRBJ1-5; maybe TRBD1 (5 bases). Trimming pared 4 bases from V and 11 bases from J, leaving 15 bases between. Germline CDR1 and CDR2: MNHEY and SVGAGI. The CDR3 runs 13 residues.